This entry is about one T cell receptor (beta chain). This sample stems from a study of blood T cell repertoires in COVID-19. Overall study context: Both acute and convalescent COVID-19 samples were obtained from the United States, Italy and Spain. The analysed material was cDNA or gDNA that came from T cells, B-cell-depleted T cells, or PBMCs.

Study processing details: Researchers report that nucleated cell counts were estimated from reference gene primer amplification. Produced via immunoSEQ multiplex PCR; TCRdb's table is partial and in-frame only. D and trimming were read from the DNA, whereas the V and J calls and clone size are those reported in that table. The repertoire holds fewer than 200,000 clones, roughly 90% seen once, with about a quarter in the top ten. The CDR3 runs 14 residues. Trimming removed 3 bases at V and 11 bases at J, with 15 bases between. The germline CDR1 and CDR2 sequences are SGHRS and YFSETQ. The source material was peripheral blood. This TCR derives from a man in his fifties or sixties with acute or convalescent COVID-19. V and J are TRBV5-1 and TRBJ1-6, with a possible D match to TRBD1 (5 bases). CDR3 in amino acids: CASSSQGFRAPLHF. The CDR3 nucleotides are TGCGCCAGCAGCTCCCAGGGCTTTAGGGCACCCCTCCACTTT.